This is a list of T cell receptor beta chains from one sample in a study of T cell therapy after organ transplantation. Only in-frame clones appear in the TCRdb table, and some are missing; sequencing was by immunoSEQ multiplex PCR. The repertoire consists of roughly 48,000 clones, with about 95% occurring once and the leading ten covering 2.5% to 3.5%. These receptors have no identified antigens. Here the sequenced sample was CD8+ T cells from blood, taken before autologous CMV-specific T cell therapy. All receptors derive from a human patient who had received a solid organ transplant and had CMV disease. Both conserved end residues are part of each CDR3. A D gene is named only where the DNA matches it firmly. Only some rows state a clone size, as once, few, many or a class for expanded clones.

abundance	v_gene	j_gene	d_gene	CDR3aa
-	TRBV2	TRBJ2-5	-	CASSEALRQLEETQYF
-	TRBV4-2	TRBJ1-2	-	CASSQDGFSRRDGYTF
once	TRBV6-5	TRBJ2-3	-	CASSNPTRTDTQYF
-	TRBV27	TRBJ2-5	TRBD2	CASSGLAGETQYF
-	TRBV27	TRBJ2-7	-	CASSLFGDSYEQYF
-	TRBV4-2	TRBJ1-4	-	CASTSGWDEKLFF
-	TRBV9	TRBJ2-1	-	CASSDLSNEQFF
once	TRBV29-1	TRBJ1-2	-	CSVEEWMRQGYGYTF
-	TRBV7-2	TRBJ2-5	TRBD2	CASSSRTSGRSVAQYF
-	TRBV13	TRBJ1-6	-	CASRTTGARGLNSPLHF
-	TRBV9	TRBJ2-7	-	CASSVEVTGSEQYF
-	TRBV7-9	TRBJ1-2	-	CASSLVLGRSGYTF
-	TRBV5-6	TRBJ2-7	-	CASSLYSPYEQYF
-	TRBV10-2	TRBJ2-2	TRBD2	CASSDPRLAGGPGELFF
-	TRBV6-5	TRBJ2-5	-	CASSYTAGTQETQYF
-	TRBV7-3	TRBJ1-1	-	CASSLGTLSEAFF
-	TRBV9	TRBJ1-1	-	CASTPNPDALIGINTEAFF
few	TRBV5-6	TRBJ2-3	-	CASSGYREDTQYF
-	TRBV6-5	TRBJ1-6	-	CASSYSKGSPLHF
-	TRBV19	TRBJ2-1	-	CASSTVPGAYNEQFF
-	TRBV7-9	TRBJ1-3	-	CASSLIPFEGGRKGNTIYF
-	TRBV4-3	TRBJ1-6	-	CASSQEDEDYSPLHF
-	TRBV6-4	TRBJ1-1	-	CASSDSGAEAFF